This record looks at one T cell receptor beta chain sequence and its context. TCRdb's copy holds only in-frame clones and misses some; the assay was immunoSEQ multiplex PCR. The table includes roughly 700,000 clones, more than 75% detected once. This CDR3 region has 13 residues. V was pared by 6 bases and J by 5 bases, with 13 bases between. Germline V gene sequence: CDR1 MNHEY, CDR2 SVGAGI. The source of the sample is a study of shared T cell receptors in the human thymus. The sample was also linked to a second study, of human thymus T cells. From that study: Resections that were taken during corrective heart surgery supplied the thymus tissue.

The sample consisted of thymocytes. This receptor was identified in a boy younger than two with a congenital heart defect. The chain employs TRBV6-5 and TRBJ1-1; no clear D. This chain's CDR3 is CASSQTPRTEAFF. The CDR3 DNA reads TGTGCCAGCAGCCAAACCCCGCGGACTGAAGCTTTCTTT.